This TCR beta chain came from a study of T cells after posttransplantation cyclophosphamide. Controls had myeloablative marrow grafts with methotrexate and calcineurin inhibitor, sampled at 1 year. V was clipped by 5 bases and J by 7 bases, with 27 bases between them. In germline, CDR1 is MNHEY, CDR2 SMNVEV (reference sequence). The CDR3 totals 17 residues. This clone was observed once. What it binds is not known. TCRdb keeps only in-frame clones here, not all; method: immunoSEQ multiplex PCR. This sample has about 22,000 clones, with around 89% found just once. Study-level points and caveats: TRB overlap between skin or GI tissue T cells and blood was limited. Later post-transplant blood repertoires were often dominated by donor CD8+ memory clones. Recipient CMV seropositivity and CMV reactivation strongly tracked TRB clonality.

The source is a female patient aged 45-60 years who received an allogeneic stem cell transplant from an unrelated donor, was CMV-positive, and had chronic GVHD only. Some T cells may have originated in the graft donor. The chain has TRBV27 and TRBJ2-7; TRBD2 might be the D (5 bases). Material: PBMCs, obtained after an allogeneic stem cell transplant with a calcineurin inhibitor and methotrexate. The CDR3 sequence is CASSPWVAMKQNREQYF. The CDR3 nucleotides are TGTGCCAGCAGTCCCTGGGTAGCGATGAAACAAAACCGGGAGCAGTACTTC.